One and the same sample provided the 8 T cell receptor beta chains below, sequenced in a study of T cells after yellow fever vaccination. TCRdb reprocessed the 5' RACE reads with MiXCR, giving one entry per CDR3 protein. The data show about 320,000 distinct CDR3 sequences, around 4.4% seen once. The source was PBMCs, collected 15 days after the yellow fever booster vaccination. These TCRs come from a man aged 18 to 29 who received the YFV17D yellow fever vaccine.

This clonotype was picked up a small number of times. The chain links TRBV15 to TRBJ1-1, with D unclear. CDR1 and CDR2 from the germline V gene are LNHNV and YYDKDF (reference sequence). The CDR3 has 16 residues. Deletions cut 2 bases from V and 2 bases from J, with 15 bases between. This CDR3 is CATSRRVVGRNTEAFF. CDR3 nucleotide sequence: TGTGCCACCAGCAGACGCGTCGTAGGGCGCAACACTGAAGCTTTCTTT.

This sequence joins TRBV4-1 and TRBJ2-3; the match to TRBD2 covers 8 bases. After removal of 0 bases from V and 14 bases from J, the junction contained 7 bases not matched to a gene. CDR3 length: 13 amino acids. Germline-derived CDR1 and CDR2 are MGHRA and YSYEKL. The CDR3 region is CASSQDPGGQRYF. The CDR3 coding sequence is TGCGCCAGCAGCCAAGACCCGGGGGGGCAAAGGTATTTT.

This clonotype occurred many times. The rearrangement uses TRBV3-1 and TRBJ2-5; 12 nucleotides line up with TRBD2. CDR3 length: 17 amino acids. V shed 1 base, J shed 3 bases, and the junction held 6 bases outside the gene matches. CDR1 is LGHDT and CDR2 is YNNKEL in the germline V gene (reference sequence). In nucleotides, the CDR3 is TGTGCCAGCAGCCAAGGTGCGACTAGCGGGGGAGAAGAGACCCAGTACTTC. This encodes CASSQGATSGGEETQYF.

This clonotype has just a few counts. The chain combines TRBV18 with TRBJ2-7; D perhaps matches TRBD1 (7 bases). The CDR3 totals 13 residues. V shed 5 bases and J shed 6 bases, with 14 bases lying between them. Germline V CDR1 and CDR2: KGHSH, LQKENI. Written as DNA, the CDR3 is TGTGCCAGCTCAGGGACAGACGGGGGCGAGCAGTACGTC. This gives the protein CASSGTDGGEQYV.

Here the CDR3 reads CASSYSKQGRGETQYF. CDR3 DNA sequence: TGTGCCAGCAGTTACTCGAAACAGGGAAGGGGAGAGACCCAGTACTTC. This chain connects TRBV6-2 or TRBV6-3 to TRBJ2-5, with D possibly being TRBD1 (6 bases). The V gene lost 0 bases and the J gene lost 4 bases, with 15 bases spanning the gap. Germline CDR1 is MNHEY and CDR2 is SVGEGT. The CDR3 runs to 16 residues.

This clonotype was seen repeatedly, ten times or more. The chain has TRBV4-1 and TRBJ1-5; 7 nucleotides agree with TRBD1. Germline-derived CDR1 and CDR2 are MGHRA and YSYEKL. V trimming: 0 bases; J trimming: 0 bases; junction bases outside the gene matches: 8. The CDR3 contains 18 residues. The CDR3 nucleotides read TGCGCCAGCAGCCAAGACCAAGACAGGGCGAATAGCAATCAGCCCCAGCATTTT. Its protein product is CASSQDQDRANSNQPQHF.

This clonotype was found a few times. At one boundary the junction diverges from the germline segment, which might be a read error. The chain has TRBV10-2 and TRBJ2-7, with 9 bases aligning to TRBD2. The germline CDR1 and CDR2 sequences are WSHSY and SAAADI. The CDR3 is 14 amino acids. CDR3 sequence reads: CASREYGTSHEQYF. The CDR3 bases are TGCGCCAGCAGGGAGTATGGGACTAGCCACGAGCAGTACTTC.

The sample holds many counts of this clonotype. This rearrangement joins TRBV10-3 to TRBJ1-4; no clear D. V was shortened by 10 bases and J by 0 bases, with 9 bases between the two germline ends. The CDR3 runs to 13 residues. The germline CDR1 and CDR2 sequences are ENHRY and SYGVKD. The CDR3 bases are TGTGCCACCTCGGATACAACTAATGAAAAACTGTTTTTT. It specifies CATSDTTNEKLFF.